What follows are 24 T cell receptor beta chains derived from one specimen sequenced in a study of early T cells in non-severe SARS-CoV-2 infection. TCRdb reprocessed the 5' RACE reads with MiXCR, giving one entry per CDR3 protein. The profile shows about 26,000 distinct CDR3 sequences, roughly 5% of them singletons. Source material: whole blood. The receptor source for this set is an adult who was a healthcare worker with PCR-confirmed SARS-CoV-2 infection or an uninfected control (not recorded which).

This clonotype was observed at least ten times. The chain combines TRBV5-5 with TRBJ2-1; TRBD2 aligns across 12 bases. In germline, CDR1 is SGHKS, CDR2 YYEKEE (reference sequence). The V and J ends lost 3 bases and 3 bases, in that order; junction bases with no gene match: 1. This CDR3 region has 15 residues. The CDR3 protein is CASSSGLAGYNEQFF. CDR3 bases: TGTGCCAGCAGCTCGGGACTAGCGGGCTACAATGAGCAGTTCTTC. The whole variable domain, filled in from reference TRBV5-5 and TRBJ2-1, reads DAGVTQSPTHLIKTRGQQVTLRCSPISGHKSVSWYQQVLGQGPQFIFQYYEKEERGRGNFPDRFSARQFPNYSSELNVNALLLGDSALYLCASSSGLAGYNEQFFGPGTRLTVL.

This clonotype was picked up many times. The chain has TRBV20-1 and TRBJ2-7; D is unclear. V shed 3 bases and J shed 3 bases, with 3 bases lying between them. The germline gives CDR1 DFQATT, CDR2 SNEGSKA (reference sequence). The CDR3 has 10 residues. The CDR3 bases are TGCAGTGCTAGTAGCTACGAGCAGTACTTC. Its translation: CSASSYEQYF.

This clonotype was seen many times. The rearrangement links TRBV18 to TRBJ2-1; 9 positions agree with TRBD2. Looked up from germline, CDR1 is KGHSH and CDR2 is LQKENI. The CDR3 runs 15 residues. J gave up 7 bases and V 2 bases, and 6 bases lay outside the gene matches. The CDR3 coding sequence is TGTGCCAGCTCACCAGGGTTAGCGGGGGCTAATGAGCAGTTCTTC. Residues: CASSPGLAGANEQFF. Supplemented by reference TRBV18 and TRBJ2-1, the full variable domain reads NAGVMQNPRHLVRRRGQEARLRCSPMKGHSHVYWYRQLPEEGLKFMVYLQKENIIDESGMPKERFSAEFPKEGPSILRIQQVVRGDSAAYFCASSPGLAGANEQFFGPGTRLTVL.

This clonotype was counted ten times or more. This sequence joins TRBV20-1 and TRBJ1-2, with 9 bases identical to TRBD1. Germline assignment: CDR1 DFQATT and CDR2 SNEGSKA (reference sequence). This CDR3 is built from 11 residues. Trimming took 5 bases from V and 8 from J; bases not matched to a gene: 3. The CDR3 here is CSAATGGGYTF. As DNA, the CDR3 is TGCAGTGCTGCGACAGGGGGAGGCTACACCTTC.

In this sample, this clonotype turned up a few times. This chain links TRBV12-3 or TRBV12-4 with TRBJ2-5; D uncertain. The CDR3 has 12 residues. Between the trimmed V and J ends, which lost 5 bases and 9 bases, there was a span of 13 bases. DNA for the CDR3: TGTGCCAGCAGTCCACCACACCGGGCCCAGTACTTC. This codes for CASSPPHRAQYF.

This clonotype was observed many times. Here the CDR3 reads CASSLDGSEAFF. CDR3 DNA: TGTGCCAGCAGCTTAGACGGGAGTGAAGCTTTCTTT. This chain joins TRBV7-2 and TRBJ1-1, with D unresolved. V lost 1 base to trimming and J lost 7 bases, with 7 bases between them. Germline loops: CDR1 SGHTA, CDR2 FQGNSA. The CDR3 is 12 amino acids.

This clonotype was picked up a small number of times. The chain joins TRBV19 to TRBJ1-5; TRBD1 matches at 8 bases. This CDR3 spans 15 amino acids. The V gene's germline CDR1 is LNHDA and CDR2 SQIVND (reference sequence). V gave up 4 bases and J gave up 5 bases; unmatched junction bases: 7. In nucleotides, the CDR3 is TGTGCCAGTAGTAATGACAGGGGTGTTGATCAGCCCCAGCATTTT. It codes for CASSNDRGVDQPQHF.

The sample holds many counts of this clonotype. The chain is built from TRBV25-1 and TRBJ1-1; the D is unclear. The germline CDR1 and CDR2 sequences are MGHDK and SYGVNS. This CDR3 region has 16 residues. The V gene lost 6 bases and the J gene lost 1 base, with 18 bases spanning the gap. This CDR3 reads CASSREGGIPNTEAFF. The DNA for the CDR3 is TGTGCCAGCAGCCGGGAAGGTGGCATACCGAACACTGAAGCTTTCTTT.

This clonotype was counted many times. The genes are TRBV6-5 and TRBJ2-7; 7 bases align to TRBD1. Germline lookup yields CDR1 MNHEY and CDR2 SVGAGI. CDR3 size: 13 residues. V lost 7 bases and J lost 4; bases outside the gene matches: 7. Here the CDR3 DNA reads TGTGCCAGCATGGCAGGGGGTAGGTACGAGCAGTACTTC. This encodes CASMAGGRYEQYF.

This clonotype appeared many times. The CDR3 loop is CASSPLTSTDTQYF. CDR3 nucleotide sequence: TGTGCCAGCAGCCCCCTGACGAGCACAGATACGCAGTATTTT. The chain combines TRBV27 with TRBJ2-3, with D unresolved. Trimming cost V 6 bases and J 0 bases, with 10 bases left between them. Germline V gene lookup returns CDR1 MNHEY and CDR2 SMNVEV (reference sequence). The CDR3 has 14 amino acids.

This clonotype was seen repeatedly, ten times or more. The chain links TRBV20-1 to TRBJ2-7; TRBD2 matches 12 bases. The CDR3 covers 16 residues. The germline V gene has CDR1 DFQATT and CDR2 SNEGSKA (reference sequence). Trimming cost V 0 bases and J 6 bases; bases outside gene matches: 9. The CDR3 DNA sequence: TGCAGTGCTAGAGATTCGGTACTAGCGGGAGGTCGCGAGCAGTACTTC. Translated, it gives CSARDSVLAGGREQYF.

A word on this clonotype: This may be a read error: a much more frequent sequence differs by one nucleotide. This chain uses TRBV11-3 with TRBJ2-7; TRBD2 matches 9 bases. The CDR3 sequence is 15 residues long. V lost 8 bases, J lost 2 bases, and 10 bases stayed unmatched. Germline CDR1 and CDR2: SGHNT and YENEEA. Here the CDR3 reads CASCLGLAPTYEQYF. The CDR3 nucleotides read TGTGCCAGCTGTCTCGGACTAGCGCCCACCTACGAGCAGTACTTC.

This clonotype was counted at least ten times. The V gene is TRBV20-1, the J gene TRBJ2-7, with D possibly matching TRBD1 (5 bases). Looked up from germline, CDR1 is DFQATT and CDR2 is SNEGSKA (reference sequence). The CDR3 has 14 amino acids. Trimming shortened V by 5 bases and J by 3 bases, and 17 bases separated the two germline ends. In DNA form, the CDR3 reads TGCAGTGCTCCGAGAGCACAGGACCGCTACGAGCAGTACTTC. Its protein product is CSAPRAQDRYEQYF.

The chain couples TRBV28 to TRBJ2-2; 8 nucleotides align to TRBD2. The CDR3 spans 15 residues. Trimming at V came to 3 bases and at J to 6 bases, leaving 6 bases not matched to a gene. Germline V CDR1 and CDR2: MDHEN, SYDVKM. CDR3 amino acids: CASSFFSGMAGELFF. The CDR3 DNA reads as TGTGCCAGCAGTTTTTTTAGCGGGATGGCCGGGGAGCTGTTTTTT.

This clonotype has at least ten counts. The chain has TRBV20-1 and TRBJ1-2; the match to TRBD1 covers 7 bases. The trim removed 0 bases at V and 5 bases at J, leaving 9 bases unmatched. Per germline, CDR1 DFQATT and CDR2 SNEGSKA (reference sequence). The CDR3 sequence is 15 residues long. The CDR3 DNA sequence: TGCAGTGCTAGAGAGGCTAGGGGGCGCGGGTATGGCTACACCTTC. Its translation: CSAREARGRGYGYTF.

This clonotype was recorded at least ten times. The V call is TRBV28, the J call TRBJ2-6; D not certain. The length of the CDR3 is 15 residues. Trimming took 5 bases from V and 2 from J, leaving 10 bases between them. In germline, CDR1 is MDHEN, CDR2 SYDVKM. The chain's CDR3 is CASSAGNPGANVLTF. CDR3 nucleotides: TGTGCCAGCAGTGCTGGAAACCCTGGGGCCAACGTCCTGACTTTC.

The CDR3 region is CSADRDRANYEQYF. The CDR3 DNA follows: TGCAGTGCTGACCGGGACAGGGCAAACTACGAGCAGTACTTC. V gene TRBV20-1 combines with J gene TRBJ2-7; 9 nucleotides align to TRBD1. This CDR3 has 14 residues. The ends lost 5 bases at V and 3 bases at J; junction bases unmatched: 8. The V gene's germline CDR1 is DFQATT and CDR2 SNEGSKA (reference sequence).

This clonotype came up many times. This chain connects TRBV18 to TRBJ2-7, with a weak D call TRBD2 (6 bases). The CDR3 has 15 amino acids. The V and J ends lost 4 bases and 0 bases respectively, with 13 bases between them. CDR1 and CDR2 from the germline V gene are KGHSH and LQKENI. The DNA of the CDR3 is TGTGCCAGCTCACGATCCGGGACTGGCTCCTACGAGCAGTACTTC. The encoded protein is CASSRSGTGSYEQYF.

There are many counts of this clonotype. V is TRBV19 and J is TRBJ2-5; 7 bases map to TRBD2. V lost 3 bases, J lost 1 base, and 8 bases stayed unmatched. Germline V lookup: CDR1 LNHDA, CDR2 SQIVND (reference sequence). The CDR3 has 16 amino acids. The CDR3 is CASSIMGEGPQETQYF. The DNA for the CDR3 is TGTGCCAGTAGTATTATGGGGGAGGGCCCCCAAGAGACCCAGTACTTC.

This clonotype was detected ten times or more. This rearrangement joins TRBV5-6 to TRBJ2-2; 7 bases agree with TRBD1. Germline V gene data show CDR1 as SGHDT and CDR2 as YYEEEE. The CDR3 extends over 16 amino acids. The junction had 11 bases not matched to a gene; V was cut back by 4 bases and J by 5 bases. CDR3 amino acids: CASSLLTGSGTGELFF. Written as DNA, the CDR3 is TGTGCCAGCAGCCTGTTGACAGGGAGTGGGACCGGGGAGCTGTTTTTT.

This clonotype qualifies as medium-sized. The chain is built from TRBV6-1 and TRBJ2-3, with TRBD1 matching 8 bases. The CDR3 loop spans 14 amino acids. J was trimmed by 0 bases and V by 7 bases; bases with no gene match: 3. Per germline, CDR1 MNHNS and CDR2 SASEGT. The CDR3 region is CASTRTGSTDTQYF. The CDR3 nucleotides are TGTGCCAGCACCCGGACAGGGAGCACAGATACGCAGTATTTT.

This clonotype was seen at least ten times. V usage is TRBV7-9 and J usage is TRBJ2-7, with D possibly being TRBD2 (6 bases). V gave up 1 base and J gave up 5 bases, with 9 bases separating them. Germline CDR1 and CDR2: SEHNR and FQNEAQ (reference sequence). CDR3 length: 13 amino acids. CDR3 residues: CASSLGTINEQYF. DNA for the CDR3: TGTGCCAGCAGCTTAGGGACTATCAACGAGCAGTACTTC.

This clonotype has ten or more counts. V gene TRBV12-3 or TRBV12-4 combines with J gene TRBJ2-7; D is unclear. Trimming removed 6 bases from V and 7 bases from J, with 16 bases in between. The CDR3 runs 13 residues. The CDR3 region is CASRNAPGDEQYF. CDR3 nucleotides: TGTGCCAGCAGGAACGCGCCCGGAGATGAGCAGTACTTC.

V is TRBV7-9 and J is TRBJ1-6, with TRBD1 as a possible D gene (5 bases). The CDR3 has 12 amino acids. Trimming took 8 bases from V and 10 from J, leaving 12 bases between them. Germline CDR1 SEHNR, CDR2 FQNEAQ (reference sequence). The CDR3 DNA reads TGTGCCAGCGCTCCGGGGGACTCACCCCTCCACTTT. Translated: CASAPGDSPLHF.